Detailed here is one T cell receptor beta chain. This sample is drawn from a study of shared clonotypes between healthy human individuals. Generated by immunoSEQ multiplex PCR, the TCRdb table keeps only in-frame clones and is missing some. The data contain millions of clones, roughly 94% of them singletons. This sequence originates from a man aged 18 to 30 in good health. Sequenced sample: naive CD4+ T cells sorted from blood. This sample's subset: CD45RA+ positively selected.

CDR3 sequence: CASSPNYFAIYF. The CDR3 DNA sequence: TGTGCCAGCAGCCCTAACTACTTCGCCATATATTTT. The rearrangement joins TRBV6-6 to TRBJ1-3; D remains ambiguous. The CDR3 is made up of 12 amino acids. V gave up 6 bases and J gave up 11 bases, with 14 bases separating them. Germline V CDR1 and CDR2: MNHNY, SVGAGI (reference sequence).